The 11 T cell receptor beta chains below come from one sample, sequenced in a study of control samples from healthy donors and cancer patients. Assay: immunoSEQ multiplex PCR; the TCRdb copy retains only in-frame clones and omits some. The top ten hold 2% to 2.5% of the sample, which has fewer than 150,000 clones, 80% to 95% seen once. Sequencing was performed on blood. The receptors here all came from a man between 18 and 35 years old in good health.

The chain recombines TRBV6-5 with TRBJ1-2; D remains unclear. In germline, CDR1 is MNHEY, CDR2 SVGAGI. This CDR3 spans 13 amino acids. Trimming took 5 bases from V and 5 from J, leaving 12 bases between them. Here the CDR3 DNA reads TGTGCCAGCAGTACCCCGCCCGTTTATGGCTACACCTTC. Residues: CASSTPPVYGYTF.

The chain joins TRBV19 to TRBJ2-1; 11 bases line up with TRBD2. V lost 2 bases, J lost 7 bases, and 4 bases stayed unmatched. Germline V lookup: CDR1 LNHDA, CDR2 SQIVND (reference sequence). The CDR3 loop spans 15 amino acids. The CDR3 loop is CASSITSGGWNEQFF. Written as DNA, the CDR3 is TGTGCCAGTAGTATAACTAGCGGGGGCTGGAATGAGCAGTTCTTC.

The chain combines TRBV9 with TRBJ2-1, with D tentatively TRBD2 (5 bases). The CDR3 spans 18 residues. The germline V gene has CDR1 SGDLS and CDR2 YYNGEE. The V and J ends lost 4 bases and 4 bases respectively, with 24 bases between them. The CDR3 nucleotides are TGTGCCAGCAGCCTGCCGATGAAGAACCCGACGGGGTACAATGAGCAGTTCTTC. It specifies CASSLPMKNPTGYNEQFF.

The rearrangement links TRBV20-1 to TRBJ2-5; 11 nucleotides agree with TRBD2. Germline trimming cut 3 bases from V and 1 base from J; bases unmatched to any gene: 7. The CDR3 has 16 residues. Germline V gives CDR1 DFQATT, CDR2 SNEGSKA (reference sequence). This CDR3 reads CSASKMTSGAQETQYF. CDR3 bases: TGCAGTGCTAGTAAGATGACTAGCGGGGCCCAAGAGACCCAGTACTTC.

CDR3 sequence (DNA): TGTGCCTGGGGACCTTGGGAAGGTAGGGGTGAGCAGTTCTTC. This sequence encodes CAWGPWEGRGEQFF. This chain connects TRBV30 to TRBJ2-1, with D tentatively TRBD1 (5 bases). There are 14 residues in the CDR3. Trimming cost V 5 bases and J 9 bases, with 20 bases left between them. Per germline, CDR1 GTSNPN and CDR2 SVGIG (reference sequence).

CDR3 nucleotides: TGTGCCAGCAGCCCATGGCTCGGGGGTAGCTATGGCTACACCTTC. Translating gives CASSPWLGGSYGYTF. The chain couples TRBV9 to TRBJ1-2; TRBD1 might be the D (5 bases). V lost 4 bases and J lost 4, with 17 bases in between. From germline, CDR1 is SGDLS and CDR2 YYNGEE. This CDR3 is built from 15 residues.

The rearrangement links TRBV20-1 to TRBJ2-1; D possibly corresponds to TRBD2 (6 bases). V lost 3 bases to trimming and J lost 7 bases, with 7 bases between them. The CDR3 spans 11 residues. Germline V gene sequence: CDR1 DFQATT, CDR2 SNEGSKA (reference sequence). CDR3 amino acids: CSAREGNEQFF. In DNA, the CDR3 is TGCAGTGCTAGGGAGGGGAATGAGCAGTTCTTC.

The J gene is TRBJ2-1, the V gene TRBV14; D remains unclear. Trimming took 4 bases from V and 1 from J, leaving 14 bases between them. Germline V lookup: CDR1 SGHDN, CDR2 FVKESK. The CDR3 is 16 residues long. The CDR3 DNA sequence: TGTGCCAGCAGCCCCCTGAGTTTTGGTTCCTACAATGAGCAGTTCTTC. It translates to CASSPLSFGSYNEQFF. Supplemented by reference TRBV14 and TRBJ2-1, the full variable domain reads EAGVTQFPSHSVIEKGQTVTLRCDPISGHDNLYWYRRVMGKEIKFLLHFVKESKQDESGMPNNRFLAERTGGTYSTLKVQPAELEDSGVYFCASSPLSFGSYNEQFFGPGTRLTVL.

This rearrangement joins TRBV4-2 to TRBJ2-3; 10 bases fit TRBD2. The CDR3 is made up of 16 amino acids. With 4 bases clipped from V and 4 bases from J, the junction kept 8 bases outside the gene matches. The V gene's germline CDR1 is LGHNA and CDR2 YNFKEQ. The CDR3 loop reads CASSPGGTSAPDTQYF. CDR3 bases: TGTGCCAGCAGCCCAGGGGGGACTAGCGCCCCAGATACGCAGTATTTT.

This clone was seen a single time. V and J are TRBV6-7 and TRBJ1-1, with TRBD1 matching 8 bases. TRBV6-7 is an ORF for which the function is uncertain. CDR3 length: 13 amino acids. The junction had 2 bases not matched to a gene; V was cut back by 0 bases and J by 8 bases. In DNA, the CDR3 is TGTGCCAGCAGTTACTCGAGGGACAGGGAAGCTTTCTTT. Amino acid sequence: CASSYSRDREAFF.

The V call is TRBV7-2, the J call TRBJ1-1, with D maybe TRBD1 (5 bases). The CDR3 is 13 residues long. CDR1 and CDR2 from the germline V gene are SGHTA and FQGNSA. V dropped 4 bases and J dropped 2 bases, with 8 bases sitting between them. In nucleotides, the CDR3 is TGTGCCAGCAGCTCGCAGGGAAACACTGAAGCTTTCTTT. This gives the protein CASSSQGNTEAFF.